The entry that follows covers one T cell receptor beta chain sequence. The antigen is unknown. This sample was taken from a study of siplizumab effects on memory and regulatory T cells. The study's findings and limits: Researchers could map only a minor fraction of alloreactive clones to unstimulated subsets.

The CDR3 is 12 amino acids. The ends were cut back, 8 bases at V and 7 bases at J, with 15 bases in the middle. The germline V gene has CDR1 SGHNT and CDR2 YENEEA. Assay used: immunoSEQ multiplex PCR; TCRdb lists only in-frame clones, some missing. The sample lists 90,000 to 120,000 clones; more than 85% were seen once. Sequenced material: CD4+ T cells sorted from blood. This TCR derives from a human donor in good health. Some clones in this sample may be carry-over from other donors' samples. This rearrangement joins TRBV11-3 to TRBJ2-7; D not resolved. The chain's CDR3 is CASGHSGREQYF. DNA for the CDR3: TGTGCCAGCGGCCACTCTGGGCGGGAGCAGTACTTC.